Presented here are 3 T cell receptor beta chains from one specimen sequenced in a study of T cell clones after liver transplantation. Produced via immunoSEQ multiplex PCR; TCRdb's table is partial and in-frame only. The sample has about 120,000 clones, 90% seen once. The source was CD4+ T cells from blood, collected 12 months after liver transplant. These receptor sequences come from a human patient who received a liver transplant. Some T cells may trace back to the graft donor.

V gene TRBV30 combines with J gene TRBJ1-1; the D gene is possibly TRBD1 (5 bases). CDR1 and CDR2 from the germline V gene are GTSNPN and SVGIG (reference sequence). Trimming took 0 bases from V and 8 from J, leaving 16 bases between them. This CDR3 is 14 amino acids long. CDR3 amino acids: CAWSVRTWGSEAFF. CDR3 nucleotide sequence: TGTGCCTGGAGTGTACGAACTTGGGGGTCCGAAGCTTTCTTT.

The chain employs TRBV28 and TRBJ1-2; weak D call: TRBD1 (5 bases). Germline V lookup: CDR1 MDHEN, CDR2 SYDVKM. V dropped 2 bases and J dropped 3 bases, with 10 bases sitting between them. This CDR3 contains 14 residues. The CDR3 spells CASSLGQGHYGYTF. CDR3 DNA sequence: TGTGCCAGCAGTTTAGGGCAGGGTCACTATGGCTACACCTTC.

This clone was recorded a few times. The chain carries TRBV7-3 and TRBJ2-3, with 11 bases fitting TRBD2. Germline V gene sequence: CDR1 SGHTA, CDR2 FQGTGA. This CDR3 is built from 16 residues. V gave up 1 base and J gave up 3 bases; unmatched junction bases: 3. CDR3 sequence: CASSLSASGRTDTQYF. The CDR3 DNA reads as TGTGCCAGCAGCTTAAGTGCTAGCGGGAGGACAGATACGCAGTATTTT.